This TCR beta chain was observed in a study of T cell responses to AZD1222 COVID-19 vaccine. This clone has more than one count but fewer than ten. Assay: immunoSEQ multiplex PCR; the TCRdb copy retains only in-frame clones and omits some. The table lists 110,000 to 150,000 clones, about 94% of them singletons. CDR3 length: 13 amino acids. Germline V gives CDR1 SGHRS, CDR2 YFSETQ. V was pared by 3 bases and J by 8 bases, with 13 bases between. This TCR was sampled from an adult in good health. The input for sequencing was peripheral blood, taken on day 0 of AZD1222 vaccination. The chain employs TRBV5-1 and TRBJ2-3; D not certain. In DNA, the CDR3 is TGCGCCAGCAGCTCTGCATCGTCAGGTACGCAGTATTTT. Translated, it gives CASSSASSGTQYF.